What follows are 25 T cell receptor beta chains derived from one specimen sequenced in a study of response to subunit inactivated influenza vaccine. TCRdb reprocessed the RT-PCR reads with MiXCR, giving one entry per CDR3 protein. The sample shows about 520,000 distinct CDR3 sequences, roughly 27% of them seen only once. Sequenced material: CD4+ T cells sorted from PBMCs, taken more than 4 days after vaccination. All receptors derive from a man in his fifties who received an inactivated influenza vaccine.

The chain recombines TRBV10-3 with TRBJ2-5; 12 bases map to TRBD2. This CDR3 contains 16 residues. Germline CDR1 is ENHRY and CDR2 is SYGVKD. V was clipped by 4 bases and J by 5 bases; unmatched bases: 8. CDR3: CAISAGWTSGTETQYF. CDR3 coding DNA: TGTGCCATCAGTGCTGGTTGGACTAGCGGGACGGAGACCCAGTACTTC.

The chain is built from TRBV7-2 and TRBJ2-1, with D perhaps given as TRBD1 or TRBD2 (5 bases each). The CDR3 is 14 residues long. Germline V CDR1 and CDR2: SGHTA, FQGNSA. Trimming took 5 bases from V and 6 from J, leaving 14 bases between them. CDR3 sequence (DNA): TGTGCCAGCAGCCCTCATCGGGGCCCCAATGAGCAGTTCTTC. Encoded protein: CASSPHRGPNEQFF.

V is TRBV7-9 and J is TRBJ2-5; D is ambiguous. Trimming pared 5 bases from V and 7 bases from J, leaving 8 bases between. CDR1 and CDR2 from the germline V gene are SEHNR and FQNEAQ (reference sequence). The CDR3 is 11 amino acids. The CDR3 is CASSGVRTQYF. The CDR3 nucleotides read TGTGCCAGCAGCGGAGTGAGGACCCAGTACTTC. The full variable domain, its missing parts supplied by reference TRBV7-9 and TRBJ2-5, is DTGVSQNPRHKITKRGQNVTFRCDPISEHNRLYWYRQTLGQGPEFLTYFQNEAQLEKSRLLSDRFSAERPKGSFSTLEIQRTEQGDSAMYLCASSGVRTQYFGPGTRLLVL.

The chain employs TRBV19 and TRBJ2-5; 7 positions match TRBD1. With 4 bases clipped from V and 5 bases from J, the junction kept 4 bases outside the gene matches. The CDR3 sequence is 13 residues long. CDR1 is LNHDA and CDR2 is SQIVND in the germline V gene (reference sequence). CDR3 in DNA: TGTGCCAGTAGTAACAGGGGTTGGGAGACCCAGTACTTC. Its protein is CASSNRGWETQYF.

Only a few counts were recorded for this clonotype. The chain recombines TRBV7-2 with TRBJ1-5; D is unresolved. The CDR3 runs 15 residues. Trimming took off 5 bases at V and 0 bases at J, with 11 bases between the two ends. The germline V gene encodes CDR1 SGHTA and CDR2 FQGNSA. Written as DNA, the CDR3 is TGTGCCAGCAGCGAAGTAGGGTATAGCAATCAGCCCCAGCATTTT. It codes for CASSEVGYSNQPQHF. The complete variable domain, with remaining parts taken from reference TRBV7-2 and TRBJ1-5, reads GAGVSQSPSNKVTEKGKDVELRCDPISGHTALYWYRQSLGQGLEFLIYFQGNSAPDKSGLPSDRFSAERTGGSVSTLTIQRTQQEDSAVYLCASSEVGYSNQPQHFGDGTRLSIL.

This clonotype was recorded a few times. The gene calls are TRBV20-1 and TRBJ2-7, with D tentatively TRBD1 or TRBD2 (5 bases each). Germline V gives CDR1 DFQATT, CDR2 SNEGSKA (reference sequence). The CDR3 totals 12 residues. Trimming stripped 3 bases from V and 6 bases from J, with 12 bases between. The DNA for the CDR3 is TGCAGTGCTAGGGGACCAACGGGCGAGCAGTACTTC. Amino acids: CSARGPTGEQYF.

The CDR3 loop is CASSHSGGQETQYF. The DNA of the CDR3 is TGTGCCAGCAGCCATAGCGGGGGGCAAGAGACCCAGTACTTC. This rearrangement joins TRBV3-1 to TRBJ2-5, with TRBD2 identical over 10 bases. CDR3 length equals 14 residues. Trimming at V came to 3 bases and at J to 2 bases, leaving 0 bases not matched to a gene. Germline loops: CDR1 LGHDT, CDR2 YNNKEL (reference sequence).

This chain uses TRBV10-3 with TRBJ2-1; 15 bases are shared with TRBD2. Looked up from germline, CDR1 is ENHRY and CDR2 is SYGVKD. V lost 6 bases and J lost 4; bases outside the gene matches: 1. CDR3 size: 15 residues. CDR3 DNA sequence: TGTGCCATCAGGGGACTAGCGGGGGGTTACAATGAGCAGTTCTTC. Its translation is CAIRGLAGGYNEQFF.

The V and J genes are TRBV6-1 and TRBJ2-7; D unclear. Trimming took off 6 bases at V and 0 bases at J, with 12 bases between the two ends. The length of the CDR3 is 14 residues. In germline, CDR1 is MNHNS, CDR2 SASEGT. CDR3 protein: CASSPIRVSYEQYF. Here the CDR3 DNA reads TGTGCCAGCAGCCCCATAAGGGTCTCCTACGAGCAGTACTTC.

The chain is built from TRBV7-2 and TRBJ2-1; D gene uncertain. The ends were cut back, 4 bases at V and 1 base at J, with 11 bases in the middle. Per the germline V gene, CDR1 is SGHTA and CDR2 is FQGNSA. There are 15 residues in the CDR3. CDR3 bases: TGTGCCAGCAGCTCGGACCCCGTTTCCTACAATGAGCAGTTCTTC. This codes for CASSSDPVSYNEQFF.

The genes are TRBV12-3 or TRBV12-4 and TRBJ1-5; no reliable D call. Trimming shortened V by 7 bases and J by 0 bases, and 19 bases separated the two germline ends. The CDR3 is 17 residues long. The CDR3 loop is CASTRRLILYSNQPQHF. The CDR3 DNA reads TGTGCCAGCACCCGGAGACTGATACTCTATAGCAATCAGCCCCAGCATTTT.

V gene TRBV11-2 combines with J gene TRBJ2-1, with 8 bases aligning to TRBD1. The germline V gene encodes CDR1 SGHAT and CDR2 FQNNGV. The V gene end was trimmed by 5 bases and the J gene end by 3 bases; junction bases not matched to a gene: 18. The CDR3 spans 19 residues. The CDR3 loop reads CASSTSQCGTGGVYNEQFF. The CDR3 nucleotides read TGTGCCAGCAGCACCTCCCAATGCGGCACAGGGGGAGTCTACAATGAGCAGTTCTTC.

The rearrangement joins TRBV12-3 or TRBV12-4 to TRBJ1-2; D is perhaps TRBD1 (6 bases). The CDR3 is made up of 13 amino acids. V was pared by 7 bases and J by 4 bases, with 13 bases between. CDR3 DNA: TGTGCCAGCACCCGGGGGCTCCTCTATGGCTACACCTTC. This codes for CASTRGLLYGYTF.

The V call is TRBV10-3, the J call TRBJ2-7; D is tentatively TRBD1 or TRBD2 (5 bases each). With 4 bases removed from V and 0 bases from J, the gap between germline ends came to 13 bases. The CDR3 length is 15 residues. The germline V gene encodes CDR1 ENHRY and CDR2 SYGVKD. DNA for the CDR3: TGTGCCATCAGTGGGAGAGGGGCTAGCTCCTACGAGCAGTACTTC. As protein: CAISGRGASSYEQYF.

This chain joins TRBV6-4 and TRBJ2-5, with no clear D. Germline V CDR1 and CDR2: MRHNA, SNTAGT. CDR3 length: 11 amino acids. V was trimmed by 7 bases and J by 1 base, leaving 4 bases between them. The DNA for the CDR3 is TGTGCCAGCATAGCCCAAGAGACCCAGTACTTC. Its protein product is CASIAQETQYF.

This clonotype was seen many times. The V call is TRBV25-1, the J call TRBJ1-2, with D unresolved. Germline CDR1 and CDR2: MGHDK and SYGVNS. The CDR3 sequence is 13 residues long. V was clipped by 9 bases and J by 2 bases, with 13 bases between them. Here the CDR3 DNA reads TGTGCCAGTGACATGGGAGGGAACTATGGCTACACCTTC. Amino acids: CASDMGGNYGYTF.

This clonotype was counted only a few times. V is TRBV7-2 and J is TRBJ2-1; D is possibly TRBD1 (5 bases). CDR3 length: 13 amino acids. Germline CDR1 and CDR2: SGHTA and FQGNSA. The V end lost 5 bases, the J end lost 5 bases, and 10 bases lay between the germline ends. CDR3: CASSPRQNNEQFF. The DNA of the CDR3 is TGTGCCAGCAGCCCTAGACAGAACAATGAGCAGTTCTTC.

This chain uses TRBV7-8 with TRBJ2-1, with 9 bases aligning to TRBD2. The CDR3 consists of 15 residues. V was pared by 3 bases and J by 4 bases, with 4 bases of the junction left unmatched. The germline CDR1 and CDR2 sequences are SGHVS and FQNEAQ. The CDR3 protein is CASSFASGKYNEQFF. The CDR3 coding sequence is TGTGCCAGCAGCTTCGCTAGCGGGAAATACAATGAGCAGTTCTTC.

CDR3 DNA sequence: TGTGCCAGCAGTTCACAGGGAGGCAATCAGCCCCAGCATTTT. The encoded protein is CASSSQGGNQPQHF. The chain couples TRBV6-5 to TRBJ1-5; D might be TRBD1 (6 bases). V gave up 4 bases and J gave up 2 bases, with 9 bases separating them. CDR3 length: 14 amino acids. CDR1 and CDR2 from the germline V gene are MNHEY and SVGAGI.

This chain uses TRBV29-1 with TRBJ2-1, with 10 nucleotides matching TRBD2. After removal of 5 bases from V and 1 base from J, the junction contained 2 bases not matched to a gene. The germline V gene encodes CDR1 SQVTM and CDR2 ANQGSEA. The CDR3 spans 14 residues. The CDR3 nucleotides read TGCAGCGTTAGCGGGAGGGGTTCCTACAATGAGCAGTTCTTC. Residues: CSVSGRGSYNEQFF.

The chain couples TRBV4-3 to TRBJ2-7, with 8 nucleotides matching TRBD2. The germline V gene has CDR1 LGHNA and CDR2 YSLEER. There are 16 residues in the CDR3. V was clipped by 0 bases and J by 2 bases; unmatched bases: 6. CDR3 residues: CASSQDPLAEAYEQYF. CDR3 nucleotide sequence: TGCGCCAGCAGCCAAGATCCACTAGCGGAGGCCTACGAGCAGTACTTC.

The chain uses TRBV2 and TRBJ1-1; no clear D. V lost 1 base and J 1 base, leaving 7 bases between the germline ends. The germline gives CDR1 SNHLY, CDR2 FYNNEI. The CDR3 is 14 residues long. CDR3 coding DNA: TGTGCCAGCAGTGAAGGGCGCACGAACACTGAAGCTTTCTTT. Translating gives CASSEGRTNTEAFF.

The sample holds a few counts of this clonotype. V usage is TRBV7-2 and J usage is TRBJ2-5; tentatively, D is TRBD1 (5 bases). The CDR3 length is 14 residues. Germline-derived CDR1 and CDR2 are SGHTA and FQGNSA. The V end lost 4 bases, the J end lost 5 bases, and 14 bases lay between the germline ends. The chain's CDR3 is CASSSGRGWETQYF. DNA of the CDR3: TGTGCCAGCAGCTCAGGAAGGGGTTGGGAGACCCAGTACTTC.

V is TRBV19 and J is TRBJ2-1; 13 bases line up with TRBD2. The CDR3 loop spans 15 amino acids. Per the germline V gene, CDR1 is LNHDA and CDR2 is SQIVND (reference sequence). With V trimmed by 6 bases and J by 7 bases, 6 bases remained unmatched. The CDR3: CASSELAGGMNEQFF. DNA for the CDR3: TGTGCCAGTAGCGAACTAGCGGGAGGGATGAATGAGCAGTTCTTC.

The CDR3 here is CASSIQEMNTEAFF. DNA for the CDR3: TGCGCCAGCAGTATACAGGAGATGAACACTGAAGCTTTCTTT. This chain connects TRBV5-1 to TRBJ1-1, with a tentative D call TRBD1 (5 bases). Germline V gene data show CDR1 as SGHRS and CDR2 as YFSETQ. Trimming left V 5 bases short and J 0 bases short, with 11 bases between. The CDR3 totals 14 residues.